These 8 T cell receptor beta chains originate from one sample sequenced in a study of blood T cells in healthy people across ages. PCR was performed a second time for about 7 to 12 cycles using a sample-barcoded 5' primer and a J-beta primer mix. One entry per CDR3 protein, called by TCRdb with MiXCR from the 5' RACE reads. The data hold 1.8 million or so distinct CDR3 sequences, with about two fifths observed a single time. The sequenced material came from blood. These TCRs come from a human donor in good health.

This clonotype showed up just a few times. V gene TRBV7-2 combines with J gene TRBJ2-4; no clear D. The CDR3 runs 15 residues. The germline CDR1 and CDR2 sequences are SGHTA and FQGNSA. Trimming left V 5 bases short and J 6 bases short, with 17 bases between. The CDR3 reads CASSPGVLEGNIQYF. The CDR3 DNA sequence: TGTGCCAGCAGCCCCGGAGTGTTGGAAGGAAACATTCAGTACTTC.

This clonotype has only a few counts. The chain joins TRBV4-3 to TRBJ1-2, with a tentative D call TRBD1 (5 bases). Trimming took off 1 base at V and 6 bases at J, with 15 bases between the two ends. Looked up from germline, CDR1 is LGHNA and CDR2 is YSLEER. The CDR3 is 15 amino acids. The CDR3 DNA reads as TGCGCCAGCAGCCAAGGGGGGTCTGGGCAGAATGGCTACACCTTC. It codes for CASSQGGSGQNGYTF.

This clonotype was picked up a small number of times. DNA of the CDR3: TGCAGCGTTGACCGACAGGGGGTTTCCTACAATGAGCAGTTCTTC. Protein: CSVDRQGVSYNEQFF. This chain connects TRBV29-1 to TRBJ2-1; TRBD1 agrees at 9 bases. Per the germline V gene, CDR1 is SQVTM and CDR2 is ANQGSEA. CDR3 length: 15 amino acids. The V gene end was trimmed by 3 bases and the J gene end by 1 base; junction bases not matched to a gene: 4.

The genes are TRBV7-2 and TRBJ2-1; tentative D call: TRBD1 (6 bases). This CDR3 has 15 residues. Looked up from germline, CDR1 is SGHTA and CDR2 is FQGNSA. Trimming left V 4 bases short and J 8 bases short, with 18 bases between. The CDR3 region has the DNA TGTGCCAGCAGCTCCTACAGGGCTGCAGGGGATGAGCAGTTCTTC. Protein: CASSSYRAAGDEQFF.

V usage is TRBV7-2 and J usage is TRBJ2-7; weak D call: TRBD1 (6 bases). The V gene lost 1 base and the J gene lost 1 base, with 8 bases spanning the gap. This CDR3 has 14 residues. The V gene's germline CDR1 is SGHTA and CDR2 FQGNSA. The CDR3 loop reads CASSLDRESYEQYF. CDR3 DNA sequence: TGTGCCAGCAGCTTAGACAGGGAATCCTACGAGCAGTACTTC.

The chain recombines TRBV20-1 with TRBJ1-6, with D hard to call. The CDR3 has 17 amino acids. Germline assignment: CDR1 DFQATT and CDR2 SNEGSKA (reference sequence). Trimming took off 1 base at V and 6 bases at J, with 19 bases between the two ends. In DNA form, the CDR3 reads TGCAGTGCTAGAGGGGGAGGCCGTCCAATTCCTAATTCACCCCTCCACTTT. It specifies CSARGGGRPIPNSPLHF.

This clonotype was detected only a few times. The chain joins TRBV4-2 to TRBJ2-1; TRBD2 is a possible D gene (6 bases). V dropped 4 bases and J dropped 3 bases, with 16 bases sitting between them. The CDR3 extends over 16 amino acids. Germline CDR1 is LGHNA and CDR2 is YNFKEQ. CDR3 nucleotide sequence: TGTGCCAGCAGCCTCCAACAAAGGGAGGACTACAATGAGCAGTTCTTC. This encodes CASSLQQREDYNEQFF.

The rearrangement uses TRBV6-5 and TRBJ2-5; unclear D gene. Trimming removed 2 bases at V and 1 base at J, with 8 bases between. CDR1 MNHEY and CDR2 SVGAGI come from the germline V gene. The CDR3 length is 14 residues. CDR3: CASSYGYSQETQYF. In nucleotides, the CDR3 is TGTGCCAGCAGTTACGGTTACTCCCAAGAGACCCAGTACTTC.